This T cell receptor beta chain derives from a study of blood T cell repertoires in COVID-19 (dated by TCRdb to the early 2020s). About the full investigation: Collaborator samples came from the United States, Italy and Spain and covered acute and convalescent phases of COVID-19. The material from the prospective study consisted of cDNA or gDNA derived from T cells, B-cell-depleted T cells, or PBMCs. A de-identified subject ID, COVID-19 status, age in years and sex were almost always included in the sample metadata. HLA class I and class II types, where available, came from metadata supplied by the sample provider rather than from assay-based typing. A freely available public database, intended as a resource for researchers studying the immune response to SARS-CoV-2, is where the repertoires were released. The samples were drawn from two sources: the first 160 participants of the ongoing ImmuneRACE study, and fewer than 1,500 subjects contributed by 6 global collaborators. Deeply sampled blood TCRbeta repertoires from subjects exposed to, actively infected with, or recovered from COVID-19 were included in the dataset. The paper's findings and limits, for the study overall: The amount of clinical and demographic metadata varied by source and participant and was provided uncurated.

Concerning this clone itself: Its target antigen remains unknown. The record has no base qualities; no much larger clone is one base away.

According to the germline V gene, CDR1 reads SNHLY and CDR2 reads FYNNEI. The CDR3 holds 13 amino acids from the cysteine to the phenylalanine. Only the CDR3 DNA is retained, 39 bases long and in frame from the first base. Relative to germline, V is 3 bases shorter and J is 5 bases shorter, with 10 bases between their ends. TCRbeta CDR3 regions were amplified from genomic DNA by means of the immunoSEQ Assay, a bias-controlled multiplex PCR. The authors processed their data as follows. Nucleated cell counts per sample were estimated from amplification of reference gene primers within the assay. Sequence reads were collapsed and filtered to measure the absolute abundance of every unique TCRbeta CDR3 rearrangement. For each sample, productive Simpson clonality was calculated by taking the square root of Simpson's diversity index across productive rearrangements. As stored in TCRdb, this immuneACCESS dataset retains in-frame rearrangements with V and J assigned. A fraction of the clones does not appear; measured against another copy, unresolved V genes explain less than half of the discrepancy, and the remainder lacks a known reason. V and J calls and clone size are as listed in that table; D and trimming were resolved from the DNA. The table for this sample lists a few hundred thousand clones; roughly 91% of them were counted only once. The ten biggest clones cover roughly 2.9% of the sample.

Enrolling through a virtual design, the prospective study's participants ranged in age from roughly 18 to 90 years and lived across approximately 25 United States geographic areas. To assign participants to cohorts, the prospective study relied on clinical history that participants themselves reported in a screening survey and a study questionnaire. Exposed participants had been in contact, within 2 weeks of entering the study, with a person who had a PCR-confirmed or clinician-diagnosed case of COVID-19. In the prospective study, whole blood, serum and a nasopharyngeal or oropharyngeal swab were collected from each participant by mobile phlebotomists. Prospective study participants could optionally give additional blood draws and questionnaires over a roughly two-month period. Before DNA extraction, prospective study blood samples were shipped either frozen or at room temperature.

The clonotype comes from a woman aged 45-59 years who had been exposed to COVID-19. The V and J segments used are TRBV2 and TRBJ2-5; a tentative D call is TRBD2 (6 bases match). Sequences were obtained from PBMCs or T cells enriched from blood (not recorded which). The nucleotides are TGTGCCAGCAGTGATGGGAGGTGGGAGACCCAGTACTTC. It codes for CASSDGRWETQYF.